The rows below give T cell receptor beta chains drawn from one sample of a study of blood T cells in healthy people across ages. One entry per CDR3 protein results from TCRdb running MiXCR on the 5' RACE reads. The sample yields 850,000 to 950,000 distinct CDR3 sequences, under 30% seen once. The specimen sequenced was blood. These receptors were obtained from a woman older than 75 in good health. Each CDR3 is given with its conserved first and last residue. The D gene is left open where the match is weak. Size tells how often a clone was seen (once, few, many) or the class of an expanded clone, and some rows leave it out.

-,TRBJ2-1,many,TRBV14,TGTGCCAGCAGCCAAGTCCGACAATGGCAGTTCTTC,CASSQVRQWQFF
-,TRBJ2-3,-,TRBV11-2,TGTGCCAGCAGACCAACGGGGGCAGGGGCGACAGCAGATACGCAGTATTTT,CASRPTGAGATADTQYF
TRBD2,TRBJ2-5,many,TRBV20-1,TGCAGTGCTAGAGAATCAAGCGGGGTGGAGACCCAGTACTTC,CSARESSGVETQYF
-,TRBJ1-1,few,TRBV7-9,TGTGCCAGCAGGTTAATAGACACTGAAGCTTTCTTT,CASRLIDTEAFF
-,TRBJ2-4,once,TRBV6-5,TGTGCCAGCAGTTACTCGTCAGGGACGGGAGCCAAAAACATTCAGTACTTC,CASSYSSGTGAKNIQYF
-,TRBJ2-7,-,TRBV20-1,TGCAGTGCTAGAGGGCGGGCCAGTAGCAATGAGCAGTACTTC,CSARGRASSNEQYF
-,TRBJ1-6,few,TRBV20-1,TGCAGTGCCGGGGACCGGGGGCCTAATTCACCCCTCCACTTT,CSAGDRGPNSPLHF
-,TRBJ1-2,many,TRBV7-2,TGTGCCAGCAGCGAGGACACGTGGCCAAACTATGGCTACACCTTC,CASSEDTWPNYGYTF
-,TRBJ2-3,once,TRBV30,TGTGCCTGGGGGGTCGCGAGCGGCACAGATACGCAGTATTTT,CAWGVASGTDTQYF
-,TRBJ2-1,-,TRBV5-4,TGTGCCAGCAGCTTGGGAATATCTCCGGAGCAGTTCTTC,CASSLGISPEQFF
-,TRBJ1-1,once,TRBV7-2,TGTGCCAGCAGCTTGCCCACGAACGGTGGGGGAGCTTTCTTT,CASSLPTNGGGAFF
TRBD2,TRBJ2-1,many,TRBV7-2,TGTGCCAGCAGCTTAGGGGGGTCAGCGGGGGGCTACAATGAGCAGTTCTTC,CASSLGGSAGGYNEQFF
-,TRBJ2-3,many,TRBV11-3,TGTGCCAGCAGCCTCTCAACGACCTACACAGATACGCAGTATTTT,CASSLSTTYTDTQYF
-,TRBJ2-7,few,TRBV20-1,TGCAGTGCGGCCAAAGGGGAGGCTTCCTACGAGCAGTACTTC,CSAAKGEASYEQYF
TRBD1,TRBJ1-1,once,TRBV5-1,TGCGCCAGCGGGACAGGGAACACTGAAGCTTTCTTT,CASGTGNTEAFF
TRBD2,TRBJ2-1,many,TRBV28,TGTGCCAGCAGTTTAGGGACTAGGATTAGTGAGCAGTTCTTC,CASSLGTRISEQFF
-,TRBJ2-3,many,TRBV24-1,TGTGCCACCAGTGATTTGGTAAGGAGCACAGATACGCAGTATTTT,CATSDLVRSTDTQYF
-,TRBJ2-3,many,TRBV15,TGTGCCACTCTGGAGCTTGCTAGCACAGATACGCAGTATTTT,CATLELASTDTQYF
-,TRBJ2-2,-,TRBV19,TGCGCCAGTAGTATGACCTCAGGGGAGCTGTTTTTT,CASSMTSGELFF
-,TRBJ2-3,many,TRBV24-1,TGTGCCACCAGTATACCGGGGACCTATACGCAGTATTTT,CATSIPGTYTQYF
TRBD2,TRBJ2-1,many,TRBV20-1,TGCAGTGCTAGAGATCGGGTAGCGGGGGGGCAGCAGTTCTTC,CSARDRVAGGQQFF
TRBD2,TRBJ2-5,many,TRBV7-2,TGTGCCAGCAGCGGCGGGGGGCTGTACCAAGAGACCCAGTACTTC,CASSGGGLYQETQYF
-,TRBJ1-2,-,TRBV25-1,TGTGCCAGCAGTGAAAATGGCCGCTATGGCTACACCTTC,CASSENGRYGYTF
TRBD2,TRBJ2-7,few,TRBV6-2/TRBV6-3,TGTGCCAGCAATGCTCTAGCGGGGGGGCACAATGAGCAGTACTTC,CASNALAGGHNEQYF
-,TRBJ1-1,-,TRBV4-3,TGCGCCAGCAGCCAAGGTAGAAGGGGAACTGAAGCTTTCTTT,CASSQGRRGTEAFF
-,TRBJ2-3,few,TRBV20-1,TGCAGTGCTAGTCCACCGGTCGGTGGAGATACGCAGTATTTT,CSASPPVGGDTQYF
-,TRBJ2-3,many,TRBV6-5,TGTGCCAGCAGACAGGGCCTACTTAGCACAGATACGCAGTATTTT,CASRQGLLSTDTQYF
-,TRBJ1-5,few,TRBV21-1,TGTGCCAGCAGCATCCACAGGGATCGGCCCCAGCATTTT,CASSIHRDRPQHF
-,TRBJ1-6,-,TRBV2,TGTGCCAGCAGTGTTTTAGATAATTCACCCCTCCACTTT,CASSVLDNSPLHF
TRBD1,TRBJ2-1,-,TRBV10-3,TGTGCCATGCAGGGGGAAGGCTACAATGAGCAGTTCTTC,CAMQGEGYNEQFF
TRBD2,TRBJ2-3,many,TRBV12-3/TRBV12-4,TGTGCCAGCAGCCGGGGACTAGCGGGAACAGATACGCAGTATTTT,CASSRGLAGTDTQYF
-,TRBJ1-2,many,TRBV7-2,TGTGCCAGCAGCTTACGAGACAGCTATGGCTACACCTTC,CASSLRDSYGYTF
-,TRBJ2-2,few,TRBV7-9,TGTGCCAGCAGCTTATTTAGAAACACCGGGGAGCTGTTTTTT,CASSLFRNTGELFF
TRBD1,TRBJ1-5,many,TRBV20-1,TGCAGTGCTAGACCCTTCCCTAATACAGGGGATCAGCCCCAGCATTTT,CSARPFPNTGDQPQHF
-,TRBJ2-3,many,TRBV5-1,TGCGCCAGCAGCGGGACAACTAGCACAGATACGCAGTATTTT,CASSGTTSTDTQYF
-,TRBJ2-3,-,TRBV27,TGTGCCAGCAGGTTATGGGCCGACACAGATACGCAGTATTTT,CASRLWADTDTQYF
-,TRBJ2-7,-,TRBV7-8,TGTGCCAGCAGCTTAGACTTTGGCAGGTACTCCTACGAGCAGTACTTC,CASSLDFGRYSYEQYF
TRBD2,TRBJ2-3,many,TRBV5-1,TGCGCCAGCAGCTCCAGACGGGGGGCAGATACGCAGTATTTT,CASSSRRGADTQYF
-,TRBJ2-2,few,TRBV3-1,TGTGCCAGCGAGAAGACGGGGACATCGAACACCGGGGAGCTGTTTTTT,CASEKTGTSNTGELFF
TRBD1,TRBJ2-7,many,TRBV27,TGTGCCAGCAGGCCTAGACAGGGCTTCTACGAGCAGTACTTC,CASRPRQGFYEQYF
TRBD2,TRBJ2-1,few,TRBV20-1,TGCAGTGCTATGACTAGCGGGGGGTACTACAATGAGCAGTTCTTC,CSAMTSGGYYNEQFF
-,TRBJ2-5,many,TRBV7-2,TGTGCCAGCAGCCTCCGGGGGGCGGGGGTCCAAGAGACCCAGTACTTC,CASSLRGAGVQETQYF
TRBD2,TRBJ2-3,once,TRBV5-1,TGCGCCAGCAGCTCCTTCGGCGGGGGGTATACGCAGTATTTT,CASSSFGGGYTQYF
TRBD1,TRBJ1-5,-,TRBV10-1,TGCGCCAGCAGTGAGTGGCCCCGGACAGGGGATCAGCCCCAGCATTTT,CASSEWPRTGDQPQHF
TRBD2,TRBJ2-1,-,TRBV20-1,TGCAGTGCTCAGACTAGCGGCAATGAGCAGTTCTTC,CSAQTSGNEQFF
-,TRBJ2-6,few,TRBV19,TGTGCCAGTAGTTCCCAGTTGGGAACCGGGGCCAACGTCCTGACTTTC,CASSSQLGTGANVLTF
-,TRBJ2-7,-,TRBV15,TGTGCCACCGGCAGGGAGGACGGGGACAATGAGCAGTACTTC,CATGREDGDNEQYF
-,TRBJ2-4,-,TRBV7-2,TGTGCCAGCAGTTCGGACAAGTACCGCGGGCAGTACTTC,CASSSDKYRGQYF
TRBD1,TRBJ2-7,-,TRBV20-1,TGCAGTACTTCCAGGGGGCCTAGTGGCTACGAGCAGTACTTC,CSTSRGPSGYEQYF
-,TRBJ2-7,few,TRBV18,TGTGCCAGCTCACCGGAGGGCGAGCAGTACTTC,CASSPEGEQYF
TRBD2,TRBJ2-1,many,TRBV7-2,TGTGCCAGCAGCTCGGGACTAAACAATGAGCAGTTCTTC,CASSSGLNNEQFF
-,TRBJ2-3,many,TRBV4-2,TGTGCCAGCAGCCAAGAGGGGCCACGACAGGCGGAGGAAGATACGCAGTATTTT,CASSQEGPRQAEEDTQYF
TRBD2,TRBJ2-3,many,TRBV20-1,TGCAGTGCTAGAGATTGGCTAGTAGGACTAGCGGGGGCCGGAGATACGCAGTATTTT,CSARDWLVGLAGAGDTQYF
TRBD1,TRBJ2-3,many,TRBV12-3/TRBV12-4,TGTGCCAGCAGCCAAACAGGGGCCGATACGCAGTATTTT,CASSQTGADTQYF
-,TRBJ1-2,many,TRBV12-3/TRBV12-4,TGTGCCAGCAGGCCCCAGGCAGGGGCAAACTATGGCTACACCTTC,CASRPQAGANYGYTF
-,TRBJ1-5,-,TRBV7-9,TGTGTCTCGGGCAGAGATAGCAATCAGCCCCAGCATTTT,CVSGRDSNQPQHF
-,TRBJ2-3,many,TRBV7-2,TGTGCCAGCAGCTTAGCGCGTCTGGCGGGGCCCACAGATACGCAGTATTTT,CASSLARLAGPTDTQYF
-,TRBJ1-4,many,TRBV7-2,TGTGCCAGCAGCCCACCAGGGACTCCTAATGAAAAACTGTTTTTT,CASSPPGTPNEKLFF
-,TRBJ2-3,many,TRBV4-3,TGCGCCAGCAGCCCCCAACTAGGAGATACGCAGTATTTT,CASSPQLGDTQYF
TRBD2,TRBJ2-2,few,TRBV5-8,TGTGCCAGCAGCTACCAGGCGGGGGTGAACACCGGGGAGCTGTTTTTT,CASSYQAGVNTGELFF